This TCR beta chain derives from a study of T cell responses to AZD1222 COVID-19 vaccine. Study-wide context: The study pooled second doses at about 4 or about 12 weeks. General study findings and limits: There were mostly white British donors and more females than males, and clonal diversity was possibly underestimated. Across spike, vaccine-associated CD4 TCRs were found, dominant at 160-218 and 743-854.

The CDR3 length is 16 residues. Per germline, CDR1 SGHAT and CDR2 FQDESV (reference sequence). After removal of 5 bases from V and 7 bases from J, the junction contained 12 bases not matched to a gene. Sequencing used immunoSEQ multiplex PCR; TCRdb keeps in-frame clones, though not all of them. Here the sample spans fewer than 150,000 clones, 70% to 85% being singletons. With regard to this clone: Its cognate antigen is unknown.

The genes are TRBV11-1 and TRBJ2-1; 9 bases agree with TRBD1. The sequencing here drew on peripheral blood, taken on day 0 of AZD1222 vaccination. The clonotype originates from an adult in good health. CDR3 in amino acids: CASSDRWDRDVNEQFF. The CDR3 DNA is TGTGCCAGCAGCGACCGCTGGGACAGGGACGTTAATGAGCAGTTCTTC.